The rows below give T cell receptor beta chains drawn from one sample of a study of cytomegalovirus exposure and HLA in healthy donors. The protocol was immunoSEQ multiplex PCR, while the TCRdb copy is restricted to in-frame clones and leaves out a portion. The table has about 160,000 clones, around four fifths seen once. The sample was PBMCs. The receptors originated from a girl aged 2-10 years in good health and CMV-seropositive. CDR3s leave out the opening cysteine and the closing phenylalanine or tryptophan. Fields, in order: V gene, CDR3 protein.

TRBV30,AWKGRGRADTGELF
TRBV11-2,ASSLGGLAGLEQY
TRBV6-1,ASSAPTGYSGNTIY
TRBV2,ASSEGLYNEQF
TRBV27,ASSFRAGGYEQY
TRBV25-1,ASSDYPSGRVYEQY
TRBV9,ASSAAGTGNTGELF
TRBV6-5,ASSYSTGHHEAF
TRBV10-3,AISESGGLPILPNTGELF
TRBV10-1,ASSESVESGELF
TRBV4-1,ASSQEVGGGAF
TRBV2,ASSAGEARINTEAF